This T cell receptor beta chain was observed in a study of cytomegalovirus exposure and HLA in healthy donors. Whole-study results and caveats: Most TCR beta V segments were productive about 87% or about 30% of the time in an earlier analysis.

With 60 Vbeta and 13 Jbeta primers, the PCR was carried out. Per the authors' pipeline: Later, tens of millions of unique TCR beta chains were counted in an analysis, and about 10 million of them were shared. Here immunoSEQ multiplex PCR was the method, and the copy in TCRdb shows in-frame clones only, minus some. The V and J calls and clone size were taken over from that table, and D and trimming were inferred from the DNA. The sample gives roughly 200,000 clones, nearly 80% of which show up once; roughly 3% is in the top ten. Comments on this clone: Its antigen remains unidentified.

This clonotype was obtained from a female donor in good health and CMV-seronegative. Material for sequencing was PBMCs.

The CDR3 nucleotides are TGTGCCAGCAGCTTAGCGGCGGGAGGGGGCTACAATGAGCAGTTCTTC. Translation gives CASSLAAGGGYNEQFF. The chain recombines TRBV7-2 with TRBJ2-1; the match to TRBD2 covers 9 bases. The CDR3 consists of 16 residues. J lost 3 bases, V lost 0 bases, and 3 bases had no gene match. Per germline, CDR1 SGHTA and CDR2 FQGNSA.